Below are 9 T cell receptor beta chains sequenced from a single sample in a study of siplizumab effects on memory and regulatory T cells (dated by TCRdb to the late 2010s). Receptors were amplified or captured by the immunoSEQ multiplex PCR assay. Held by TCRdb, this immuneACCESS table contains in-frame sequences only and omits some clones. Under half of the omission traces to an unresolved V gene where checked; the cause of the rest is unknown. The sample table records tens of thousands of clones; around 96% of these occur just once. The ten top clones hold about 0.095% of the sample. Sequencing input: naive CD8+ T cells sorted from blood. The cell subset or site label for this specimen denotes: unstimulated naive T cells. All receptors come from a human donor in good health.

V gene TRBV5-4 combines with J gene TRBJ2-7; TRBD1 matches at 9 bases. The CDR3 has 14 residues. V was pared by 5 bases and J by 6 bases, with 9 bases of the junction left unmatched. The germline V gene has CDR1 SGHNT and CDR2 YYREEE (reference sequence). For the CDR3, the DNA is TGTGCCAGCAGATGGGGGACAGGGTCTGGCGAGCAGTACTTC. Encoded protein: CASRWGTGSGEQYF.

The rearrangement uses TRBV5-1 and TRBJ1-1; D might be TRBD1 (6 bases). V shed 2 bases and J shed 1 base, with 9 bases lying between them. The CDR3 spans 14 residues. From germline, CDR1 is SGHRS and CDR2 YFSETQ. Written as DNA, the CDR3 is TGCGCCAGCAGCTTAAGGGGGGCGAACACTGAAGCTTTCTTT. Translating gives CASSLRGANTEAFF.

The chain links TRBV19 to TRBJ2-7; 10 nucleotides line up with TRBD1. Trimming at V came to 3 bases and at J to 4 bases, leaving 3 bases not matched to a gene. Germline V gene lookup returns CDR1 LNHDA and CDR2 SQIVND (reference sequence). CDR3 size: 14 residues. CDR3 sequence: CASSMTGGEYEQYF. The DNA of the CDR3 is TGTGCCAGTAGTATGACAGGGGGCGAATACGAGCAGTACTTC.

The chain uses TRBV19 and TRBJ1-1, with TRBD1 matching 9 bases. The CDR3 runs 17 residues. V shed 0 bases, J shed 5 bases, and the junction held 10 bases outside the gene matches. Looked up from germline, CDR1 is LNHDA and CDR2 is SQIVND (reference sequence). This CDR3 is CASSIDLLGQGMTEAFF. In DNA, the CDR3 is TGTGCCAGTAGTATAGATCTGCTGGGACAGGGAATGACTGAAGCTTTCTTT.

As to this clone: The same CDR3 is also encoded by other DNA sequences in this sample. The DNA of the CDR3 is TGTGCCAGCAGCGATATGACAGGGCTTCTGGACGAGCAGTACTTC. This gives the protein CASSDMTGLLDEQYF. The chain has TRBV7-9 and TRBJ2-7, with 7 bases matching TRBD1. Germline V gives CDR1 SEHNR, CDR2 FQNEAQ (reference sequence). The CDR3 loop spans 15 amino acids. With V trimmed by 5 bases and J by 5 bases, 12 bases remained unmatched.

This chain's CDR3 is CAISDSLSSYEQYF. CDR3 DNA sequence: TGTGCCATCAGTGACAGCTTAAGCTCCTACGAGCAGTACTTC. V and J are TRBV10-3 and TRBJ2-7; D uncertain. Per the germline V gene, CDR1 is ENHRY and CDR2 is SYGVKD. The CDR3 has 14 amino acids. Trimming shortened V by 3 bases and J by 0 bases, and 9 bases separated the two germline ends.

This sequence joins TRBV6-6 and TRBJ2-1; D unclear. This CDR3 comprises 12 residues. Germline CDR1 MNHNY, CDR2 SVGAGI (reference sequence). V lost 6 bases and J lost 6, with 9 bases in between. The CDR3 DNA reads TGTGCCAGCAGCCCCGTGTCCAATGAGCAGTTCTTC. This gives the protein CASSPVSNEQFF.

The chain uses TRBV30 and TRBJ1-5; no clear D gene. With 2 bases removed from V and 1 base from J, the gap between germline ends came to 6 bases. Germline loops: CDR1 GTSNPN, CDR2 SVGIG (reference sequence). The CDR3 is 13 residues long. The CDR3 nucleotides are TGTGCCTGGAGTCAGGACAGCAATCAGCCCCAGCATTTT. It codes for CAWSQDSNQPQHF.

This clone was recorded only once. CDR3 in amino acids: CARSLVLGGKNYGYTF. CDR3 coding DNA: TGTGCCAGAAGCTTGGTCCTGGGAGGGAAAAACTATGGCTACACCTTC. This chain connects TRBV5-3 to TRBJ1-2, with D hard to call. TRBV5-3 is an ORF; its function is uncertain. The CDR3 is made up of 16 amino acids. Between the trimmed V and J ends, which lost 0 bases and 2 bases, there was a span of 14 bases.